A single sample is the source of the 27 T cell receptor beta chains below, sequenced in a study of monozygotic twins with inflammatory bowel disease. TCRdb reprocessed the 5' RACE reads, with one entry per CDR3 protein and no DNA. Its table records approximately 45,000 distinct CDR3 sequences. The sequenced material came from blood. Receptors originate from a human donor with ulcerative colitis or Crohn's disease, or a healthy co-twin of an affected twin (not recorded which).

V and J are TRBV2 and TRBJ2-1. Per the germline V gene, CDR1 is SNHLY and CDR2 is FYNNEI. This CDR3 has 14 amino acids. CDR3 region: CASSEARNDNEQFF.

The CDR3 here is CASSQSGSGVNEQFF. V gene TRBV3-1 combines with J gene TRBJ2-1; the D call from TCRdb, TRBD2, cannot be confirmed without DNA. The CDR3 sequence is 15 residues long. From germline, CDR1 is LGHDT and CDR2 YNNKEL (reference sequence).

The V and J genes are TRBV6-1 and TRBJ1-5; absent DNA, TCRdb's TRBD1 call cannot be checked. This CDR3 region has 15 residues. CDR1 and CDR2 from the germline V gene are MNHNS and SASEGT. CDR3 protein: CASSQTQGAAQPQHF.

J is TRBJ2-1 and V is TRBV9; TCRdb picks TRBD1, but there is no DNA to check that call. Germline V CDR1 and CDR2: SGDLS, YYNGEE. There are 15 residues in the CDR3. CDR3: CASSVAGGSYNEQFF.

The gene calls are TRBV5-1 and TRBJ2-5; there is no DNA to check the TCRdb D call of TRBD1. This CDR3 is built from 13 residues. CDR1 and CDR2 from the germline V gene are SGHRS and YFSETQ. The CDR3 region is CASRGEIQETQYF. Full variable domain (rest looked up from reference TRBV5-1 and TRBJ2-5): KAGVTQTPRYLIKTRGQQVTLSCSPISGHRSVSWYQQTPGQGLQFLFEYFSETQRNKGNFPGRFSGRQFSNSRSEMNVSTLELGDSALYLCASRGEIQETQYFGPGTRLLVL.

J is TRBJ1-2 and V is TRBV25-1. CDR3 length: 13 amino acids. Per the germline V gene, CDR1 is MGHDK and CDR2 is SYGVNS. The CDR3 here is CASSGGTAYGYTF.

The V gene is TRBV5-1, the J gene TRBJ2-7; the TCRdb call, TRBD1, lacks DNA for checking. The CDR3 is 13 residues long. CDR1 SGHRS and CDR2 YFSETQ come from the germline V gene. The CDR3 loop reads CASSLGGNYEQYF. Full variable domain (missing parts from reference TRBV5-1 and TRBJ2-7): KAGVTQTPRYLIKTRGQQVTLSCSPISGHRSVSWYQQTPGQGLQFLFEYFSETQRNKGNFPGRFSGRQFSNSRSEMNVSTLELGDSALYLCASSLGGNYEQYFGPGTRLTVT.

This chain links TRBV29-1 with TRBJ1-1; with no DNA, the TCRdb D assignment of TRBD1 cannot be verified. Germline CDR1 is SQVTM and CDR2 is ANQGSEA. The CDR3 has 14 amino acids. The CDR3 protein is CSALTTGFGTEAFF.

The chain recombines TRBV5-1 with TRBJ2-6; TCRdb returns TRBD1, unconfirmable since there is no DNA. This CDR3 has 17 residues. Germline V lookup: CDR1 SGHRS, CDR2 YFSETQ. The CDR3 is CASSATGGHSGANVLTF.

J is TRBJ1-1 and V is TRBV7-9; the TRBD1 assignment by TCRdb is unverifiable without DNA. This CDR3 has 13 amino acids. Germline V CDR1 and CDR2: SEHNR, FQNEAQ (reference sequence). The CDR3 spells CASSLNGGTEAFF.

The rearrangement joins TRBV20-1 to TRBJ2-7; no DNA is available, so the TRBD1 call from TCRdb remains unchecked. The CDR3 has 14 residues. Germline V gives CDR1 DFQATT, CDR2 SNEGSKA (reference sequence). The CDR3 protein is CSASPLEGYSEQYF.

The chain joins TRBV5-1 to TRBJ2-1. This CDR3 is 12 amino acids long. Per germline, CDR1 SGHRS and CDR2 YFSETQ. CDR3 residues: CASSEVGYEQFF.

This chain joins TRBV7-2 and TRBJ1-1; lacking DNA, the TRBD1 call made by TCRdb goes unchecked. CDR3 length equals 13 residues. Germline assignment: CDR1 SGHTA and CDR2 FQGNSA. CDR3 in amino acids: CASSLSPGMDAFF.

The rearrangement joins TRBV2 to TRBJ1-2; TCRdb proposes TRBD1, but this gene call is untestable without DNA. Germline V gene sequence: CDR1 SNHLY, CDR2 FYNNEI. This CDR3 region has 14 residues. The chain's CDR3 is CASSAEGAHYGYTF. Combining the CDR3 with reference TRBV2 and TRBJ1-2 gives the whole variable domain EPEVTQTPSHQVTQMGQEVILRCVPISNHLYFYWYRQILGQKVEFLVSFYNNEISEKSEIFDDQFSVERPDGSNFTLKIRSTKLEDSAMYFCASSAEGAHYGYTFGSGTRLTVV.

This CDR3 is CASSGQGIAEAFF. This chain joins TRBV12-3 or TRBV12-4 and TRBJ1-1; TCRdb indicates TRBD1, and absent DNA this call remains unverified. This CDR3 has 13 amino acids.

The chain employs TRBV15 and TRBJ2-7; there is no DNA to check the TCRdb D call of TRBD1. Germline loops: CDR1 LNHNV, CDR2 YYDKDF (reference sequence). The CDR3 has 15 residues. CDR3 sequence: CATRGPGQGGYEQYF.

Here the CDR3 reads CASRRGSSYNEQFF. This sequence joins TRBV11-2 and TRBJ2-1; TCRdb selects TRBD1, and the lack of DNA leaves this call unchecked. Germline CDR1 SGHAT, CDR2 FQNNGV. CDR3 size: 14 residues.

The CDR3 region is CASSRGQGQNTEAFF. The rearrangement links TRBV5-1 to TRBJ1-1; TCRdb gives TRBD1 as the D gene, but with no DNA this cannot be confirmed. The CDR3 runs to 15 residues. CDR1 and CDR2 from the germline V gene are SGHRS and YFSETQ.

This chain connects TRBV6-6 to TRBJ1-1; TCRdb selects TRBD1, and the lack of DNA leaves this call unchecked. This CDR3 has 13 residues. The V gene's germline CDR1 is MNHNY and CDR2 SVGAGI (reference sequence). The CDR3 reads CASSQGQNTEAFF.

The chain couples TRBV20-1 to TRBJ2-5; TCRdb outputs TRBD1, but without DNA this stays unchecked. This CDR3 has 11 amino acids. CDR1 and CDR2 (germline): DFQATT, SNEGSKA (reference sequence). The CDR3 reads CSASYRSQGYF.

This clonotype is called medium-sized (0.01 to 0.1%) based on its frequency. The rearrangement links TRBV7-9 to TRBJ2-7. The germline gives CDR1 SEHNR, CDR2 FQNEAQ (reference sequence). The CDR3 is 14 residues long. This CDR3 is CASSWVGDPYEQYF.

The CDR3 region is CASSSSQYGPAPGGSEAFF. The chain links TRBV5-1 to TRBJ1-1; TCRdb outputs TRBD1, but without DNA this stays unchecked. The germline gives CDR1 SGHRS, CDR2 YFSETQ. The CDR3 totals 19 residues.

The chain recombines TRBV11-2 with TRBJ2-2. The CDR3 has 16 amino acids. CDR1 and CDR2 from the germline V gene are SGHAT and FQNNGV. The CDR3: CASSLDLWGNTGELFF.

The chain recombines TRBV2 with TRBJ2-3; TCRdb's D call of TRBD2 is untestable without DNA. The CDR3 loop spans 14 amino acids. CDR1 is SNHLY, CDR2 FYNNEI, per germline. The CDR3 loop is CASGGGSRSDTQYF.

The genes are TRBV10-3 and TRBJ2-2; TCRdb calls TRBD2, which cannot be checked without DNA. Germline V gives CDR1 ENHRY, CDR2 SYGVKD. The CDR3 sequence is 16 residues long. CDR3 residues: CAISEELAGPTGELFF.

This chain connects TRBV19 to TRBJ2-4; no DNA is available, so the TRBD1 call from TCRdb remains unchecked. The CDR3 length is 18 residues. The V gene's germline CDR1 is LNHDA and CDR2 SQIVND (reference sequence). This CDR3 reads CASRGQGDLVLGKNIQYF.

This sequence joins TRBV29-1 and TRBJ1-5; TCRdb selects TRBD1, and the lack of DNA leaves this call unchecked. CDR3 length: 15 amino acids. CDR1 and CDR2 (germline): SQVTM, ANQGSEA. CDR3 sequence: CSPTFNRLGNQPQHF.